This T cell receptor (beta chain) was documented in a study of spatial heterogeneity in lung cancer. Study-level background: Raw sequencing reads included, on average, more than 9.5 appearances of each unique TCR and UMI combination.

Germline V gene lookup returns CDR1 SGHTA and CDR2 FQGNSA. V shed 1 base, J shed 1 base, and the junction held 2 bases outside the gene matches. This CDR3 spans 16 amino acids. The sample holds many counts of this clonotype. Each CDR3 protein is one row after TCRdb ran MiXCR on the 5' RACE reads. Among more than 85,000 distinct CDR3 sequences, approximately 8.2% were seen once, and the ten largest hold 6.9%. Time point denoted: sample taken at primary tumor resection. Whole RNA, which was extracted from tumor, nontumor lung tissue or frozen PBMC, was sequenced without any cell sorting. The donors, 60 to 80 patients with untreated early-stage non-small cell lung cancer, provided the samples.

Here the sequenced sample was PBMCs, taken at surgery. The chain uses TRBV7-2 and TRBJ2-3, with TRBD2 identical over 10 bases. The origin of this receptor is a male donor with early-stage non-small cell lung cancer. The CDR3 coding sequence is TGTGCCAGCAGCTTAGGAGCGGGGGGGCGCACAGATACGCAGTATTTT. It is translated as CASSLGAGGRTDTQYF.